The subject of this entry is one TCR beta chain. What it binds is unknown. The entry originates in a study of vaccination and CD4 T cells after COVID-19. Looking at the study overall: Cultures acting as controls obtained a CEFX pool, an HIV-1 Nef pool, or no peptide.

Study outcomes and limitations: Convalescent patients had a median 86.3% of reactive clones appearing only post-vaccination.

V was trimmed by 6 bases and J by 8 bases, leaving 16 bases between them. The germline V gene has CDR1 SNHLY and CDR2 FYNNEI. The CDR3 has 14 amino acids. The treatment denotes: approximately 9-day PBMC culture with coronavirus spike peptide pools or control peptides (ViraFEST assay). In the ViraFEST assay, peptide-pool expansion preceded TCR sequencing of expanded clonotypes. Cultured CD4+ T-cell DNA underwent Oncomine TCR Beta short-read sequencing. TCRdb independently ran MiXCR on the PCR reads; one entry per CDR3 protein. The sample records some 25,000 distinct CDR3 sequences, 45% to 50% being singletons.

The receptor comes from a human donor who had recovered from COVID-19. Source material: CD4+ T cells from blood, cultured in vitro. The rearrangement links TRBV2 to TRBJ2-2, with TRBD2 as a possible D gene (5 bases). For the CDR3, the DNA is TGTGCCAGCAGCGAGGGAACACTCGGGGGGGAGCTGTTTTTT. It specifies CASSEGTLGGELFF. The variable domain in full, with the rest retrieved from reference TRBV2 and TRBJ2-2, is EPEVTQTPSHQVTQMGQEVILRCVPISNHLYFYWYRQILGQKVEFLVSFYNNEISEKSEIFDDQFSVERPDGSNFTLKIRSTKLEDSAMYFCASSEGTLGGELFFGEGSRLTVL.